The clone carrying this TCR beta chain was observed a handful of times. The antigen remains unidentified. Trimming stripped 4 bases from V and 2 bases from J, with 13 bases between. The CDR3 totals 15 residues. Looked up from germline, CDR1 is SGHRS and CDR2 is YFSETQ. A process of 5'RACE template switching, which added a universal primer site and UMIs, was used to make TCR cDNA. TCRdb re-analysed the 5' RACE reads in MiXCR, keeping a single row per CDR3 protein. The sample has 500,000 to 650,000 distinct CDR3 sequences; roughly a sixth are singletons. The data were taken from a study of T cells after yellow fever vaccination. Study results and limitations: Though weaker, the secondary response peaked faster, on day 5 versus 15.

The rearrangement joins TRBV5-1 to TRBJ1-5; TRBD1 might be the D (6 bases). The TCR originated in a man younger than 30 who received the YFV17D yellow fever vaccine. The sample consisted of PBMCs, taken more than 4 days after the first yellow fever vaccination. CDR3 residues: CASSPQGDRNQPQHF. DNA for the CDR3: TGCGCCAGCAGCCCACAGGGAGATCGCAATCAGCCCCAGCATTTT.